This is a list of T cell receptor beta chains from one sample in a study of T cells in Graves' hyperthyroidism and ophthalmopathy. Using its own MiXCR run on the multiplex PCR reads, TCRdb lists one record per CDR3 protein. The data show roughly 500,000 distinct CDR3 sequences, around 13% seen once. Sequences were obtained from blood. The receptors derive from a woman under 40 with Graves' hyperthyroidism that later progressed to Graves' ophthalmopathy. The conserved cysteine and the conserved F or W are not part of the CDR3 here.

v_call cdr3_aa
TRBV19 ASMMDRDTTEAF
TRBV2 ASTRGQGSTEAF
TRBV28 ASSLIQGYEQY
TRBV4-2 ASSQDASGTYEQY
TRBV6-1 ASNRAQGDEQY
TRBV19 ASSIDGFNQPQH
TRBV9 ASSANQEAEAF
TRBV7-9 ASSLDRHNEQF
TRBV11-1 ASTKDSPGDNEQF
TRBV7-2 ASRKTLQGNTEAF
TRBV7-6 ASSLAAGGPYEQY
TRBV24-1 ATSELAVSYNEQF
TRBV7-6 ASSWAGQNEQF
TRBV20-1 SAGEGGEETQY
TRBV20-1 SAGTSGNTIY
TRBV6-2/TRBV6-3 ASTLRLWTDPTLSTDTQY
TRBV20-1 SARDKRDSSVNEQF
TRBV6-2/TRBV6-3 ASGQETQY
TRBV10-3 AISESRGYT
TRBV9 ASSPAERESGETQY
TRBV29-1 SVPQGNYGYT
TRBV9 ASSESPGGVSYNEQF
TRBV2 ASKGGHGELF
TRBV11-2 ASSFDSGITYEQY
TRBV27 ASRHRTKQF
TRBV19 ASTRNQGQGSYEQY
TRBV20-1 SAREGTGRRLRNEQF
TRBV12-3/TRBV12-4 ASSFGGSGANVLT
TRBV20-1 SARSYNEQF
TRBV7-2 ASSSSRTSGRAGDTQY
TRBV6-2/TRBV6-3 ASSYQGSTDTQY
TRBV5-5 ASSFGLATSTDTQY
TRBV14 ASSPYAVLSGANVLT
TRBV18 ASSQGTGDTEAF
TRBV24-1 ATATGGGYEQY
TRBV6-1 TSKVPSGTDTQY
TRBV30 AWSAVADSNQPQH
TRBV7-9 GGLVPGHEQF
TRBV24-1 ATSESPGVSETQY
TRBV6-1 ASRTTGGNYGYT
TRBV20-1 SASQGPGVGVVNTEAF
TRBV19 ASSMSLAEAF
TRBV5-1 ASSIGTYNEQF
TRBV19 ASSSTGVEGSAF
TRBV18 ASSPRDSGMVYTEAF
TRBV6-1 ASSEYTVSTEAF
TRBV28 ASSSAEGGSYEQY
TRBV11-2 ASGFTDTQY
TRBV7-2 ASSLDQGGEKLF
TRBV29-1 SVVGEVREQY
TRBV9 ASGRYERTEAF
TRBV7-9 ASSFEGRGNEKLF
TRBV13 ASSSKDRGEQF
TRBV11-2 ASSLWDGDYEQY
TRBV5-4 ASRQGTGGGSANEKLF